This T cell receptor (beta chain) is drawn from a study of cytomegalovirus exposure and HLA in healthy donors. Study-level results: Association of a missense DCLRE1C variant with TCR beta V- and J-gene trimming was reported in a later analysis. Highly shared variants forming one cluster were likely a sequencing artifact. Roughly uniform sequencing depth across donors was assumed, possibly incorrectly.

About this clone itself: Its antigen is not known.

V lost 6 bases and J lost 2; bases outside the gene matches: 7. In germline, CDR1 is MNHEY, CDR2 SVGAGI. The CDR3 length is 15 residues. The primer mix had 60 Vbeta and 13 Jbeta primers. The repertoire was sequenced with immunoSEQ multiplex PCR; TCRdb's copy has only in-frame clones and lacks some. The sample shows fewer than 200,000 clones, about 80% of them seen only once. This rearrangement joins TRBV6-5 to TRBJ1-2, with 9 bases aligning to TRBD1. The sample comprised PBMCs. The receptor was isolated from a man under 40 in good health and CMV-seronegative. The CDR3 coding sequence is TGTGCCAGCAGAGAACGGACAGGGGTAAACTATGGCTACACCTTC. It is translated as CASRERTGVNYGYTF.